This passage covers 6 T cell receptor beta chains from one sample sequenced in a study of shared clonotypes between healthy human individuals. Libraries were prepared by immunoSEQ multiplex PCR; TCRdb keeps only in-frame clonotypes and omits some of them. The table records around 1.5 million clones, about 98% of them present only once. The sample was naive CD4+ T cells sorted from blood. Subset here: CD45RA+ positively selected. These receptor sequences come from a young man in good health.

The J gene is TRBJ2-1, the V gene TRBV9; D remains ambiguous. Germline CDR1 is SGDLS and CDR2 is YYNGEE. The CDR3 loop spans 13 amino acids. Trimming pared 4 bases from V and 9 bases from J, leaving 14 bases between. CDR3: CASSPSTWVEQFF. The CDR3 nucleotides read TGTGCCAGCAGCCCCTCCACGTGGGTTGAGCAGTTCTTC.

This clone came up once. The chain has TRBV5-6 and TRBJ2-7, with D possibly being TRBD2 (6 bases). From germline, CDR1 is SGHDT and CDR2 YYEEEE. The CDR3 is made up of 14 amino acids. V gave up 0 bases and J gave up 6 bases, with 13 bases separating them. This CDR3 is CASSLERGTPEQYF. In DNA form, the CDR3 reads TGTGCCAGCAGCTTGGAGAGAGGGACTCCCGAGCAGTACTTC.

V gene TRBV29-1 combines with J gene TRBJ2-5; D gene unclear. The V end was cut by 4 bases, the J end by 4 bases, with 19 bases between. CDR1 and CDR2 (germline): SQVTM, ANQGSEA. CDR3 size: 15 residues. CDR3 region: CSVVFRLVARETQYF. Here the CDR3 DNA reads TGCAGCGTTGTCTTCCGTCTTGTTGCGCGAGAGACCCAGTACTTC. Using reference TRBV29-1 and TRBJ2-5 for the parts outside the CDR3, the full variable domain is SAVISQKPSRDICQRGTSLTIQCQVDSQVTMMFWYRQQPGQSLTLIATANQGSEATYESGFVIDKFPISRPNLTFSTLTVSNMSPEDSSIYLCSVVFRLVARETQYFGPGTRLLVL.

The J gene is TRBJ2-3, the V gene TRBV9, with 9 bases lining up with TRBD2. From germline, CDR1 is SGDLS and CDR2 YYNGEE. V trimming: 3 bases; J trimming: 4 bases; junction bases outside the gene matches: 6. The CDR3 covers 15 residues. DNA for the CDR3: TGTGCCAGCAGCGCCGGGACTAGCTTTGCAGATACGCAGTATTTT. This sequence encodes CASSAGTSFADTQYF. Filled out from reference TRBV9 and TRBJ2-3, the complete variable domain reads DSGVTQTPKHLITATGQRVTLRCSPRSGDLSVYWYQQSLDQGLQFLIQYYNGEERAKGNILERFSAQQFPDLHSELNLSSLELGDSALYFCASSAGTSFADTQYFGPGTRLTVL.

The gene calls are TRBV5-6 and TRBJ2-1; unclear D gene. The CDR3 sequence is 14 residues long. Trimming took 0 bases from V and 9 from J, leaving 13 bases between them. Germline-derived CDR1 and CDR2 are SGHDT and YYEEEE. CDR3 in amino acids: CASSLARATGEQFF. The CDR3 coding sequence is TGTGCCAGCAGCTTGGCTCGGGCTACTGGTGAGCAGTTCTTC.

This chain joins TRBV28 and TRBJ2-1; possible D gene TRBD1, 6 bases. The V gene lost 7 bases and the J gene lost 4 bases, with 8 bases spanning the gap. The CDR3 totals 12 residues. Germline V gives CDR1 MDHEN, CDR2 SYDVKM. This chain's CDR3 is CASIGQYNEQFF. CDR3 nucleotides: TGTGCCAGCATTGGACAGTACAATGAGCAGTTCTTC. The full variable domain, with the rest looked up from reference TRBV28 and TRBJ2-1, is DVKVTQSSRYLVKRTGEKVFLECVQDMDHENMFWYRQDPGLGLRLIYFSYDVKMKEKGDIPEGYSVSREKKERFSLILESASTNQTSMYLCASIGQYNEQFFGPGTRLTVL.